This T cell receptor (beta chain) was recovered during a study of blood T cell repertoires in COVID-19. CDR3 length: 14 amino acids. V was pared by 6 bases and J by 6 bases, with 17 bases between. The germline V gene has CDR1 MNHEY and CDR2 SVGAGI. Enrollment of patients from Seattle took place during active infection, with longitudinal follow-up. Profiling relied on immunoSEQ multiplex PCR, and the TCRdb table lists in-frame clones only, not all of them. The data hold roughly 200,000 clones, with 85% to 90% observed a single time. The material sequenced was peripheral blood. The chain joins TRBV6-5 to TRBJ1-2; D uncertain. This TCR was sampled from a woman aged 45-60 years with COVID-19, enrolled during active disease. The CDR3 region has the DNA TGTGCCAGCAGATCGACCCTAGTTGACGATGGCTACACCTTC. It is translated as CASRSTLVDDGYTF.